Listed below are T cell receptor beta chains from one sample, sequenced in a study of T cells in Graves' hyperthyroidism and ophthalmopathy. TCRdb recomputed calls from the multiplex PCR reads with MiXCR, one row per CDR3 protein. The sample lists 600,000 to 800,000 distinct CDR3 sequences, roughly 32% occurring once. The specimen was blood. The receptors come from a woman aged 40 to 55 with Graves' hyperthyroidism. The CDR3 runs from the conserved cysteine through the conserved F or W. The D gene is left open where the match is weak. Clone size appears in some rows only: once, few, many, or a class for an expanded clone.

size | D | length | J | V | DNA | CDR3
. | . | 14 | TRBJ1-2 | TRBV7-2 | TGTGCCGGCAGCAAATCCGGGACAAAGTATGGCTACACCTTC | CAGSKSGTKYGYTF
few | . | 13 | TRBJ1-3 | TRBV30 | TGTGCCTGGAGTGGGAGGACTGGAAACACCATATATTTT | CAWSGRTGNTIYF
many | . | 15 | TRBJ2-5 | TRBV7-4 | TGTGCCAGCAGCTCCAGGACAGAAGGCCAAGAGACCCAGTACTTC | CASSSRTEGQETQYF
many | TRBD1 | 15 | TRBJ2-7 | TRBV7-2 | TGTGCCAGCAGCACCCGACAGGGGGGGGTCCAAAGGCAGTACTTC | CASSTRQGGVQRQYF
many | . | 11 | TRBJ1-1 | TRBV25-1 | TGTGCCAGCAGTGACCAAAGGAGAGCTTTCTTT | CASSDQRRAFF
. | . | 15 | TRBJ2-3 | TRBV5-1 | TGCGCCAGCAGCCTGATAGGGGAGAACACAGATACGCAGTATTTT | CASSLIGENTDTQYF
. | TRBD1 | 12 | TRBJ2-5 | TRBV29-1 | TGCAGAGACGGACAGGGGGAGGAGACCCAGTACTTC | CRDGQGEETQYF
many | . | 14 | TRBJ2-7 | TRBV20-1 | TGCAGTGCTAGACTACGGACCGACTCCTACGAGCAGTACTTC | CSARLRTDSYEQYF
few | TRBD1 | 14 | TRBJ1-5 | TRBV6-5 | TGTGCCAGCAATTCCAGGGGGTCCAATCAGCCCCAGCATTTT | CASNSRGSNQPQHF
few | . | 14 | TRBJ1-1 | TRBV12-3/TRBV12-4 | TGTGCCAGCAGTTATTGGACAGAAAACACTGAAGCTTTCTTT | CASSYWTENTEAFF
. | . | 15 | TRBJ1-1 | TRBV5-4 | TGTGCCAGCAGTTACTCGGCGGCCGCTAACACTGAAGCTTTCTTT | CASSYSAAANTEAFF